This TCR beta chain was sequenced for a study of identical twins. Regarding the study as a whole: Insertions ran lower in abundant cord blood beta clonotypes, though not in memory repertoires.

Template switching (which added a universal primer site) was used, and cDNA carried unique molecular identifiers. From the 5' RACE reads, TCRdb called clonotypes with MiXCR, one entry per CDR3 protein. The sample consists of 220,000 or so distinct CDR3 sequences, approximately 7% of them appearing once. This clonotype showed up just a few times. The antigen is not known. The donors were all healthy and Caucasian. This sample was shared with a second study, whose subject was yellow fever vaccine responses in identical twins.

Sequenced sample: memory (CD45RO+) T cells sorted from blood. The sequence was obtained from a woman between 18 and 29 years old in good health.

CDR3 protein: CASSIGSSYNEQFF. CDR3 sequence (DNA): TGTGCCAGCAGCATAGGGAGCTCCTACAATGAGCAGTTCTTC. The chain couples TRBV9 to TRBJ2-1, with a possible D match to TRBD2 (5 bases). The CDR3 is 14 residues long. Per the germline V gene, CDR1 is SGDLS and CDR2 is YYNGEE. Trimming took off 4 bases at V and 0 bases at J, with 8 bases between the two ends.